A selection of T cell receptor beta chains follows, all from one sample in a study of blood T cells in healthy people across ages. TCRdb re-called the 5' RACE reads through MiXCR, storing one row per CDR3 protein. The sample includes roughly 800,000 distinct CDR3 sequences, about 55% seen only once; the top ten take approximately 40%. Sequenced sample: blood. These receptors were obtained from a man older than 75 in good health. The CDR3 runs from the conserved cysteine through the conserved F or W. The D gene is left open where the match is weak. A row's size may be missing; if present it is once, few, many or a size class.

clone size: .
D gene: .
V gene: TRBV28
J gene: TRBJ2-7
CDR3 DNA: TGTGCCGGCAGTTTTCAGAGGGGAAGGTACGAGCAGTACTTC
CDR3 protein: CAGSFQRGRYEQYF

clone size: .
D gene: TRBD1
V gene: TRBV11-2
J gene: TRBJ2-7
CDR3 DNA: TGTGCCAGCAGCTTAGGAACCGGGACAGGGGCGGGCGAGCAGTACTTC
CDR3 protein: CASSLGTGTGAGEQYF

clone size: once
D gene: TRBD2
V gene: TRBV7-8
J gene: TRBJ2-7
CDR3 DNA: TGTGCCAGCAGCGCGGGACTAGCGGGAGTAATGGCCTACGAGCAGTACTTC
CDR3 protein: CASSAGLAGVMAYEQYF

clone size: .
D gene: TRBD1
V gene: TRBV18
J gene: TRBJ2-7
CDR3 DNA: TGTGCCAGCTCACGGGACGGGACAGGGGCCTACGAGCAGTACTTC
CDR3 protein: CASSRDGTGAYEQYF

clone size: .
D gene: TRBD1
V gene: TRBV27
J gene: TRBJ2-1
CDR3 DNA: TGTGCCAGCAGTCCCCGGGACAGGGGGTGGGGTGAGCAGTTCTTC
CDR3 protein: CASSPRDRGWGEQFF

clone size: once
D gene: .
V gene: TRBV5-1
J gene: TRBJ2-1
CDR3 DNA: TGCGCCAGCAGCCCCCGACGGTTCTCCTACAATGAGCAGTTCTTC
CDR3 protein: CASSPRRFSYNEQFF

clone size: .
D gene: .
V gene: TRBV3-1
J gene: TRBJ1-6
CDR3 DNA: TGTGCCAGCAGCCGAGGGGACCGAAATTCACCCCTCCACTTT
CDR3 protein: CASSRGDRNSPLHF

clone size: few
D gene: .
V gene: TRBV29-1
J gene: TRBJ2-7
CDR3 DNA: TGCAGCGCCAAGAGGGGCGACGAGCAGTACTTC
CDR3 protein: CSAKRGDEQYF

clone size: few
D gene: .
V gene: TRBV25-1
J gene: TRBJ1-2
CDR3 DNA: TGTGCCAGCAGTGTAGGGGGATCACACTATGGCTACACCTTC
CDR3 protein: CASSVGGSHYGYTF

clone size: .
D gene: TRBD1
V gene: TRBV6-1
J gene: TRBJ2-6
CDR3 DNA: TGTGCCAGCAGGCGCACAGGGGGTAGCCTCTCTGGGGCCAACGTCCTGACTTTC
CDR3 protein: CASRRTGGSLSGANVLTF

clone size: .
D gene: .
V gene: TRBV4-2
J gene: TRBJ1-5
CDR3 DNA: TGTGCCAGCAGCCAAGAGTGGACAGCTAATCAGCCCCAGCATTTT
CDR3 protein: CASSQEWTANQPQHF

clone size: .
D gene: TRBD2
V gene: TRBV2
J gene: TRBJ2-5
CDR3 DNA: TGTGCCAGCAGTGATGCGGGAGCCCACGTAGAGGAGACCCAGTACTTC
CDR3 protein: CASSDAGAHVEETQYF

clone size: .
D gene: .
V gene: TRBV20-1
J gene: TRBJ2-1
CDR3 DNA: TGCAGTGCTAGAGTCCTCGGGACGGTAATCTACAATGAGCAGTTCTTC
CDR3 protein: CSARVLGTVIYNEQFF

clone size: once
D gene: TRBD2
V gene: TRBV3-1
J gene: TRBJ2-1
CDR3 DNA: TGTGCCAGCAGCCAAGATCCGACTAGCGGGAGGAGTGAGCAGTTCTTC
CDR3 protein: CASSQDPTSGRSEQFF

clone size: .
D gene: .
V gene: TRBV27
J gene: TRBJ2-7
CDR3 DNA: TGCGCCAGCAGTCCCCGGAAGGGAAGGGGCGAGCAGTACTTC
CDR3 protein: CASSPRKGRGEQYF

clone size: .
D gene: TRBD1
V gene: TRBV3-1
J gene: TRBJ1-2
CDR3 DNA: TGTGCCAGCAGCCTTGACCAGGGGGTCTATGGCTACACCTTC
CDR3 protein: CASSLDQGVYGYTF

clone size: .
D gene: .
V gene: TRBV3-1
J gene: TRBJ2-6
CDR3 DNA: TGTGCCGCCGGGAACTCTGGGGCCAACGTCCTGACTTTC
CDR3 protein: CAAGNSGANVLTF

clone size: .
D gene: TRBD1
V gene: TRBV29-1
J gene: TRBJ2-7
CDR3 DNA: TGCAGCGTCGAAGGACAGGAACCCTACGAGCAGTACTTC
CDR3 protein: CSVEGQEPYEQYF

clone size: .
D gene: .
V gene: TRBV4-1
J gene: TRBJ2-1
CDR3 DNA: TGCGCCAGCAGCCAAGCCCTAGGGGGGGGCGGCTCCTACAATGAGCAGTTCTTC
CDR3 protein: CASSQALGGGGSYNEQFF

clone size: .
D gene: .
V gene: TRBV7-3
J gene: TRBJ2-5
CDR3 DNA: TGTGCCAGCAGCCAGGAACGCGAGGGAGCCCAGTACTTC
CDR3 protein: CASSQEREGAQYF

clone size: .
D gene: .
V gene: TRBV7-3
J gene: TRBJ2-3
CDR3 DNA: TGTGCCAGCAGCTCCCCTGCTGAGCAAGATACGCAGTATTTT
CDR3 protein: CASSSPAEQDTQYF

clone size: .
D gene: TRBD2
V gene: TRBV7-2
J gene: TRBJ2-1
CDR3 DNA: TGTGCCAGCAGCTTAAGGACTAGCGGCCGCGTTTACAATGAGCAGTTCTTC
CDR3 protein: CASSLRTSGRVYNEQFF

clone size: .
D gene: TRBD1
V gene: TRBV12-3/TRBV12-4
J gene: TRBJ2-7
CDR3 DNA: TGTGCCAGCAGTTACCCGGGACAGATATCCTACGAGCAGTACTTC
CDR3 protein: CASSYPGQISYEQYF

clone size: .
D gene: TRBD1
V gene: TRBV11-1
J gene: TRBJ1-1
CDR3 DNA: TGTGCCAGCAGCGCCCTCAGGGGGCTCACTGAAGCTTTCTTT
CDR3 protein: CASSALRGLTEAFF

clone size: .
D gene: .
V gene: TRBV24-1
J gene: TRBJ2-1
CDR3 DNA: TGTGCCACCAGTGACCTGACTAGTCCCGACAATGAGCAGTTCTTC
CDR3 protein: CATSDLTSPDNEQFF

clone size: .
D gene: TRBD2
V gene: TRBV5-1
J gene: TRBJ2-1
CDR3 DNA: TGCGCCAGCAGCTCTCGGACTAGCGGGAGGGATGAGCAGTTCTTC
CDR3 protein: CASSSRTSGRDEQFF

clone size: once
D gene: TRBD2
V gene: TRBV10-3
J gene: TRBJ2-3
CDR3 DNA: TGTGCCATCAGCACGACTAGCCGGGAGCGCCCGCAGTATTTT
CDR3 protein: CAISTTSRERPQYF

clone size: .
D gene: TRBD2
V gene: TRBV7-2
J gene: TRBJ2-7
CDR3 DNA: TGTGCCAGCAGCGAGGGACTAGCGTCCCCCTACGAGCAGTACTTC
CDR3 protein: CASSEGLASPYEQYF

clone size: .
D gene: .
V gene: TRBV7-6
J gene: TRBJ2-5
CDR3 DNA: TGTGCCAGCAGCTTTACGATCGGGGGTTTAGCCCAAGAGACCCAGTACTTC
CDR3 protein: CASSFTIGGLAQETQYF